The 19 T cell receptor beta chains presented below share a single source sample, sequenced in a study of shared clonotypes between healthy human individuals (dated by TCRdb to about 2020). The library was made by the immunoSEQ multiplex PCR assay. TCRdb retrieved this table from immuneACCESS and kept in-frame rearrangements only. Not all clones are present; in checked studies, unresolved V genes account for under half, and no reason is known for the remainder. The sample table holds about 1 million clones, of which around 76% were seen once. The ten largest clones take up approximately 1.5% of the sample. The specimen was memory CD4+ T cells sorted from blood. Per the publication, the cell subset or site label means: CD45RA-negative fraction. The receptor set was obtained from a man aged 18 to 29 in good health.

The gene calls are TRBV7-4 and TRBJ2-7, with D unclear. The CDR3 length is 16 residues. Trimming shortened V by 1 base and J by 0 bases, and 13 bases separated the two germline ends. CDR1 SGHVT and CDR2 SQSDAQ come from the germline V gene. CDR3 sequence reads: CASSLGSFRVSYEQYF. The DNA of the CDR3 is TGTGCCAGCAGCTTAGGCTCCTTCCGGGTCTCCTACGAGCAGTACTTC.

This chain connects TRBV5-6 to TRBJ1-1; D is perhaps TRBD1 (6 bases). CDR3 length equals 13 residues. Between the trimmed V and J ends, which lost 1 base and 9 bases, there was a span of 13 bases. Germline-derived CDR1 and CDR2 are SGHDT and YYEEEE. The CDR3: CASSLTRTGQAFF. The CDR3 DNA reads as TGTGCCAGCAGCTTGACCCGTACAGGGCAAGCTTTCTTT. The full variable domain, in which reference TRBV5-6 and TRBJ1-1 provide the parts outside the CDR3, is DAGVTQSPTHLIKTRGQQVTLRCSPKSGHDTVSWYQQALGQGPQFIFQYYEEEERQRGNFPDRFSGHQFPNYSSELNVNALLLGDSALYLCASSLTRTGQAFFGQGTRLTVV.

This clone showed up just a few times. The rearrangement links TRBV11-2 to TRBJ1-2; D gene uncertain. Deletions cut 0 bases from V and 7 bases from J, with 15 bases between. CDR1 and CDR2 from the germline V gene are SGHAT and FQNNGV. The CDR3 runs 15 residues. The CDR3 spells CASSLEGSRVLGYTF. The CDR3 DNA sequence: TGTGCCAGCAGCTTAGAGGGCAGTCGGGTCCTTGGCTACACCTTC.

CDR3 bases: TGTGCCAGCAGTATCCTGGGACAGGGGATATATGGCTACACCTTC. It is translated as CASSILGQGIYGYTF. V usage is TRBV27 and J usage is TRBJ1-2, with TRBD1 matching 10 bases. The V gene end was trimmed by 5 bases and the J gene end by 5 bases; junction bases not matched to a gene: 8. CDR3 length equals 15 residues. Germline-derived CDR1 and CDR2 are MNHEY and SMNVEV (reference sequence).

DNA for the CDR3: TGTGCCAGTTCGGATGGGTTTGTTGGTGGGGCCAACGTCCTGACTTTC. Its protein is CASSDGFVGGANVLTF. This chain connects TRBV19 to TRBJ2-6; D remains unclear. CDR1 is LNHDA and CDR2 is SQIVND in the germline V gene (reference sequence). Trimming took off 8 bases at V and 3 bases at J, with 17 bases between the two ends. The CDR3 spans 16 residues. Using reference TRBV19 and TRBJ2-6 for the parts outside the CDR3, the full variable domain is DGGITQSPKYLFRKEGQNVTLSCEQNLNHDAMYWYRQDPGQGLRLIYYSQIVNDFQKGDIAEGYSVSREKKESFPLTVTSAQKNPTAFYLCASSDGFVGGANVLTFGAGSRLTVL.

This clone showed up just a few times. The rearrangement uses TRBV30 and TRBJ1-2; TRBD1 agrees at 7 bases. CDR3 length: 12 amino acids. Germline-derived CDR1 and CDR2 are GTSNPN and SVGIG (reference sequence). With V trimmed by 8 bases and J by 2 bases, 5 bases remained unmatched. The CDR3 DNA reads TGTGCCGGGGACAGCTTGAACTATGGCTACACCTTC. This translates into CAGDSLNYGYTF.

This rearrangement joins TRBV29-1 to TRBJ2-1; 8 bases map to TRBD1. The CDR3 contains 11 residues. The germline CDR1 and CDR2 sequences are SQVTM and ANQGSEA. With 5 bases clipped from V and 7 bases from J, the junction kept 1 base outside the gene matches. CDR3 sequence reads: CSVNRGNEQFF. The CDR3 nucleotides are TGCAGCGTTAACAGGGGGAATGAGCAGTTCTTC.

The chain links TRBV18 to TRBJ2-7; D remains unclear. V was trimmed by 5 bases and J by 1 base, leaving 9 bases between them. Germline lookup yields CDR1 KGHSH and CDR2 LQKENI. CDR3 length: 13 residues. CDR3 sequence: CASSSTHSYEQYF. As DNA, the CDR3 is TGTGCCAGCTCATCGACCCATTCCTACGAGCAGTACTTC.

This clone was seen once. CDR3 sequence reads: CASSQIVANEQFF. The DNA of the CDR3 is TGCGCCAGCAGCCAGATCGTAGCAAATGAGCAGTTCTTC. V usage is TRBV5-1 and J usage is TRBJ2-1; D remains unclear. The V gene lost 4 bases and the J gene lost 7 bases, with 12 bases spanning the gap. The CDR3 sequence is 13 residues long. Germline V lookup: CDR1 SGHRS, CDR2 YFSETQ. Filled out from reference TRBV5-1 and TRBJ2-1, the complete variable domain reads KAGVTQTPRYLIKTRGQQVTLSCSPISGHRSVSWYQQTPGQGLQFLFEYFSETQRNKGNFPGRFSGRQFSNSRSEMNVSTLELGDSALYLCASSQIVANEQFFGPGTRLTVL.

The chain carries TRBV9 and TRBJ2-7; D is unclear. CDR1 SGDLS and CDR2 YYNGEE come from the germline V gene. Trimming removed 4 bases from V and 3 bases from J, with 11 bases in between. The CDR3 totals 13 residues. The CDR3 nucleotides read TGTGCCAGCAGCTATAGACTGAACTACGAGCAGTACTTC. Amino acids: CASSYRLNYEQYF.

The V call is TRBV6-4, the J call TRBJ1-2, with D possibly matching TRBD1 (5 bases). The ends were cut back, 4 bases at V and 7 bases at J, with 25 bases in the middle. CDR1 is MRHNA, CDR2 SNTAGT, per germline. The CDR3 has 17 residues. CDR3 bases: TGTGCCAGCAGTGGCGTATTTAACCCGGCAGGGTTTCGTGGCTACACCTTC. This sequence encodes CASSGVFNPAGFRGYTF.

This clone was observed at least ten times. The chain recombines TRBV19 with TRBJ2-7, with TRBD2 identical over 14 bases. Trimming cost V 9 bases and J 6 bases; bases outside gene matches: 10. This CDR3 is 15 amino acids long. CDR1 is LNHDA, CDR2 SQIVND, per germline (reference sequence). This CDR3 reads CASGGGTSGRGEQYF. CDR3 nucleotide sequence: TGTGCCAGCGGTGGTGGGACTAGCGGGAGAGGCGAGCAGTACTTC. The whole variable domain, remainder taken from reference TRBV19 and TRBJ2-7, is DGGITQSPKYLFRKEGQNVTLSCEQNLNHDAMYWYRQDPGQGLRLIYYSQIVNDFQKGDIAEGYSVSREKKESFPLTVTSAQKNPTAFYLCASGGGTSGRGEQYFGPGTRLTVT.

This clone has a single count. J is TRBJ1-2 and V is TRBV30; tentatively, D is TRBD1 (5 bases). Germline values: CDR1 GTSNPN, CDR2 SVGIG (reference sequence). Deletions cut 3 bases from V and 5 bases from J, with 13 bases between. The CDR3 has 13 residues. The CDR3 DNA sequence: TGTGCCTGGAGGCCCGGGACGTCATATGGCTACACCTTC. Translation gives CAWRPGTSYGYTF.

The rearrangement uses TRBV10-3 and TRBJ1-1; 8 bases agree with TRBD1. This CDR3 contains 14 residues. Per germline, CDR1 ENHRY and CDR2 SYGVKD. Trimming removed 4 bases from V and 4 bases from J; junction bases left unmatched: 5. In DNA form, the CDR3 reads TGTGCCATCAGTGTTCAGGGGGCTGGCACTGAAGCTTTCTTT. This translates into CAISVQGAGTEAFF.

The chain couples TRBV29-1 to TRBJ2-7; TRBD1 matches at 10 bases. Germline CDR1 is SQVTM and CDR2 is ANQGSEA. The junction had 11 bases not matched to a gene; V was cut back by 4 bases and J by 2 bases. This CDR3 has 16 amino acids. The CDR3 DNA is TGCAGCGTTGCTTCCACCGGGACAGGGGCGACCTACGAGCAGTACTTC. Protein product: CSVASTGTGATYEQYF.

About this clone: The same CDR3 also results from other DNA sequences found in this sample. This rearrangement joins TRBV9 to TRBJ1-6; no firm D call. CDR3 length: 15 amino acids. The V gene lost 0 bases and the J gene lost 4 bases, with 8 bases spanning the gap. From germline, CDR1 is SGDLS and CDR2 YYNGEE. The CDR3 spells CASSVGTDYNSPLHF. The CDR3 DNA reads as TGTGCCAGCAGCGTAGGGACGGATTATAATTCACCCCTCCACTTT.

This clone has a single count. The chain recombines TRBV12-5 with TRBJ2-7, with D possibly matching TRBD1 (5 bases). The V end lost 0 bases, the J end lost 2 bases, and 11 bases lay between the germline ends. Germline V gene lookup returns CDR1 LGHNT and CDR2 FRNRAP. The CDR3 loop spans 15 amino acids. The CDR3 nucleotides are TGTGCTAGTGGTTTGGTAGTGGCAGGGCCCTACGAGCAGTACTTC. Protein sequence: CASGLVVAGPYEQYF. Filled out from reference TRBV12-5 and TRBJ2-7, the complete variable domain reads DARVTQTPRHKVTEMGQEVTMRCQPILGHNTVFWYRQTMMQGLELLAYFRNRAPLDDSGMPKDRFSAEMPDATLATLKIQPSEPRDSAVYFCASGLVVAGPYEQYFGPGTRLTVT.

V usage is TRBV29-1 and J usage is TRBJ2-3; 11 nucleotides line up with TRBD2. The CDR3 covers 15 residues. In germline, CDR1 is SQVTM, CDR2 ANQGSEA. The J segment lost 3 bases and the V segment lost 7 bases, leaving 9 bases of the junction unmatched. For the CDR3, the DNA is TGCAGCGCCGCGACCGGGACTAGCGGTACAGATACGCAGTATTTT. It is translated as CSAATGTSGTDTQYF.

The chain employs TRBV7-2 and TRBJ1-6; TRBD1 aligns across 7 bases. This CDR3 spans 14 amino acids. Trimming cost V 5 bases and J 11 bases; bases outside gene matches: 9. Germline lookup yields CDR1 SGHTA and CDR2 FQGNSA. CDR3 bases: TGTGCCAGCAGCAAAGAGGGGGCGTGGACACCCCTCCACTTT. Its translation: CASSKEGAWTPLHF.